These T cell receptor beta chains were read from a single sample in a study of blood T cells in healthy people across ages. One entry per CDR3 protein results from TCRdb running MiXCR on the 5' RACE reads. The table has some 1.5 million distinct CDR3 sequences, 42% seen once. The sample comprised blood. The receptors here all came from a woman younger than 35 in good health. Both conserved end residues are part of each CDR3. A D gene is named only where the DNA matches it firmly. Not all rows give a size; the values are once, few, many and, for expanded clones, a class.

j_gene: TRBJ1-3; d_gene: TRBD1; abundance: .; v_gene: TRBV7-9; CDR3aa: CASSANRGRGSGNTIYF; CDR3nt: TGTGCCAGCAGCGCCAACAGGGGAAGAGGCTCCGGAAACACCATATATTTT
j_gene: TRBJ2-7; d_gene: .; abundance: once; v_gene: TRBV10-3; CDR3aa: CAISGDAVGSYEQYF; CDR3nt: TGTGCCATCAGTGGTGATGCTGTGGGGTCGTACGAGCAGTACTTC
j_gene: TRBJ2-1; d_gene: .; abundance: few; v_gene: TRBV28; CDR3aa: CASSLLGRGMYNEQFF; CDR3nt: TGTGCCAGCAGTTTATTAGGCCGGGGGATGTACAATGAGCAGTTCTTC
j_gene: TRBJ2-3; d_gene: .; abundance: many; v_gene: TRBV4-1; CDR3aa: CASSQEITDTQYF; CDR3nt: TGTGCCAGCAGCCAAGAAATCACAGATACGCAGTATTTT
j_gene: TRBJ2-1; d_gene: .; abundance: .; v_gene: TRBV7-9; CDR3aa: CAMSADYNEQFF; CDR3nt: TGTGCCATGTCGGCAGACTACAATGAGCAGTTCTTC
j_gene: TRBJ2-5; d_gene: TRBD1; abundance: .; v_gene: TRBV7-3; CDR3aa: CASSSTGQHQETQYF; CDR3nt: TGTGCCAGCAGTTCTACGGGACAGCACCAAGAGACCCAGTACTTC
j_gene: TRBJ2-7; d_gene: .; abundance: .; v_gene: TRBV29-1; CDR3aa: CSGESTAREQYF; CDR3nt: TGCAGCGGTGAATCGACCGCTCGCGAGCAGTACTTC
j_gene: TRBJ2-7; d_gene: .; abundance: .; v_gene: TRBV3-1; CDR3aa: CASSEGHQLSYEQYF; CDR3nt: TGTGCCAGCAGCGAGGGCCATCAGTTATCCTACGAGCAGTACTTC
j_gene: TRBJ2-4; d_gene: .; abundance: few; v_gene: TRBV7-9; CDR3aa: CASSFPRTIAKNIQYF; CDR3nt: TGTGCCAGCAGCTTTCCGAGAACTATAGCCAAAAACATTCAGTACTTC
j_gene: TRBJ2-1; d_gene: TRBD1; abundance: .; v_gene: TRBV6-2/TRBV6-3; CDR3aa: CASTYIDRVTGDEQFF; CDR3nt: TGTGCCAGCACGTATATTGACAGGGTTACAGGGGATGAGCAGTTCTTC
j_gene: TRBJ2-7; d_gene: TRBD2; abundance: few; v_gene: TRBV4-1; CDR3aa: CASSQDTSGRALLEQYF; CDR3nt: TGCGCCAGCAGCCAAGATACAAGCGGGAGGGCCCTCCTCGAGCAGTACTTC
j_gene: TRBJ2-3; d_gene: TRBD1; abundance: many; v_gene: TRBV7-2; CDR3aa: CASSWTGATDTQYF; CDR3nt: TGTGCCAGCAGCTGGACAGGGGCCACAGATACGCAGTATTTT
j_gene: TRBJ2-5; d_gene: .; abundance: .; v_gene: TRBV2; CDR3aa: CASSSGPQRTQYF; CDR3nt: TGTGCCAGCAGTTCCGGACCCCAGCGGACCCAGTACTTC
j_gene: TRBJ2-3; d_gene: .; abundance: .; v_gene: TRBV9; CDR3aa: CASSVGGTSYGTDTQYF; CDR3nt: TGTGCCAGCAGCGTAGGGGGAACTAGTTATGGAACAGATACGCAGTATTTT
j_gene: TRBJ1-5; d_gene: .; abundance: .; v_gene: TRBV12-3/TRBV12-4; CDR3aa: CASSSGLEDQPQHF; CDR3nt: TGTGCCAGCAGTTCCGGGTTAGAGGATCAGCCCCAGCATTTT
j_gene: TRBJ2-5; d_gene: .; abundance: .; v_gene: TRBV7-8; CDR3aa: CASSLALYGITSQGSYNEQYF; CDR3nt: TGTGCCAGCAGCTTAGCGCTTTATGGGATAACCTCCCAGGGCTCCTACAATGAGCAGTACTTC
j_gene: TRBJ1-2; d_gene: .; abundance: .; v_gene: TRBV20-1; CDR3aa: CSARGPAYDYGYTF; CDR3nt: TGCAGTGCTAGAGGTCCGGCTTACGACTATGGCTACACCTTC
j_gene: TRBJ2-1; d_gene: TRBD2; abundance: .; v_gene: TRBV4-1; CDR3aa: CASSTYGGSSYNEQFF; CDR3nt: TGCGCCAGCAGCACCTACGGGGGGAGCTCCTACAATGAGCAGTTCTTC
j_gene: TRBJ1-2; d_gene: .; abundance: .; v_gene: TRBV12-3/TRBV12-4; CDR3aa: CASSPGTGISYTF; CDR3nt: TGTGCCAGCAGTCCTGGGACGGGAATCAGCTACACCTTC
j_gene: TRBJ2-1; d_gene: TRBD2; abundance: .; v_gene: TRBV20-1; CDR3aa: CSASGLAEGNEQFF; CDR3nt: TGCAGTGCTAGCGGACTAGCGGAGGGGAATGAGCAGTTCTTC
j_gene: TRBJ2-1; d_gene: .; abundance: once; v_gene: TRBV21-1; CDR3aa: CAKPGSGWSSYNEQFF; CDR3nt: TGTGCCAAACCAGGTTCGGGCTGGAGCTCCTACAATGAGCAGTTCTTC
j_gene: TRBJ2-1; d_gene: .; abundance: few; v_gene: TRBV12-3/TRBV12-4; CDR3aa: CASTIGPSSYNEQFF; CDR3nt: TGTGCCAGCACCATCGGCCCCAGCTCCTACAATGAGCAGTTCTTC
j_gene: TRBJ1-5; d_gene: .; abundance: many; v_gene: TRBV6-4; CDR3aa: CASSDGYSNQPQHF; CDR3nt: TGTGCCAGCAGTGACGGGTATAGCAATCAGCCCCAGCATTTT
j_gene: TRBJ2-4; d_gene: TRBD1; abundance: .; v_gene: TRBV7-9; CDR3aa: CASSRTGIDIQYF; CDR3nt: TGTGCCAGCAGCAGGACAGGGATCGACATTCAGTACTTC
j_gene: TRBJ2-7; d_gene: .; abundance: .; v_gene: TRBV15; CDR3aa: CATSSRGVLRSSYEQYF; CDR3nt: TGTGCCACCAGCAGTCGAGGGGTTTTGCGTAGCTCCTACGAGCAGTACTTC
j_gene: TRBJ1-4; d_gene: .; abundance: .; v_gene: TRBV7-9; CDR3aa: CASSFGAQGEKLFF; CDR3nt: TGTGCCAGCAGCTTCGGGGCCCAGGGGGAAAAACTGTTTTTT
j_gene: TRBJ2-7; d_gene: .; abundance: .; v_gene: TRBV27; CDR3aa: CASTLRGPGDYEQYF; CDR3nt: TGTGCCAGCACGCTTCGTGGACCAGGTGACTACGAGCAGTACTTC
j_gene: TRBJ2-3; d_gene: .; abundance: .; v_gene: TRBV7-3; CDR3aa: CASSLISGPTDTQYF; CDR3nt: TGTGCCAGCAGCTTAATTTCCGGACCCACAGATACGCAGTATTTT
j_gene: TRBJ2-1; d_gene: TRBD2; abundance: few; v_gene: TRBV24-1; CDR3aa: CATSDFPLTSGRYNEQFF; CDR3nt: TGTGCCACCAGTGATTTCCCCCTGACTAGCGGGAGGTACAATGAGCAGTTCTTC
j_gene: TRBJ2-1; d_gene: TRBD1; abundance: .; v_gene: TRBV7-9; CDR3aa: CASRARTGQGEQFF; CDR3nt: TGTGCCAGCAGGGCCCGGACAGGGCAGGGTGAGCAGTTCTTC
j_gene: TRBJ2-5; d_gene: .; abundance: .; v_gene: TRBV3-1; CDR3aa: CASSSPGSQYF; CDR3nt: TGTGCCAGCAGCTCCCCGGGGTCCCAGTACTTC
j_gene: TRBJ2-1; d_gene: .; abundance: .; v_gene: TRBV25-1; CDR3aa: CASSDHGGSYEQFF; CDR3nt: TGTGCCAGCAGTGATCACGGGGGATCCTACGAGCAGTTCTTC
j_gene: TRBJ2-5; d_gene: TRBD2; abundance: few; v_gene: TRBV6-2/TRBV6-3; CDR3aa: CASSPRGSGAETQYF; CDR3nt: TGTGCCAGCAGTCCACGCGGGAGTGGCGCAGAGACCCAGTACTTC
j_gene: TRBJ1-6; d_gene: .; abundance: .; v_gene: TRBV4-2; CDR3aa: CASSLQGIYNSPLHF; CDR3nt: TGTGCCAGCAGCCTTCAGGGGATCTATAATTCACCCCTCCACTTT
j_gene: TRBJ2-7; d_gene: TRBD1; abundance: once; v_gene: TRBV12-5; CDR3aa: CASSFGTGINNEQYF; CDR3nt: TGTGCTAGTAGTTTTGGGACAGGGATAAACAATGAGCAGTACTTC
j_gene: TRBJ2-7; d_gene: .; abundance: .; v_gene: TRBV20-1; CDR3aa: CSARDFDYWSSYEQYF; CDR3nt: TGCAGTGCTAGAGATTTCGACTACTGGAGCTCCTACGAGCAGTACTTC
j_gene: TRBJ2-3; d_gene: .; abundance: .; v_gene: TRBV27; CDR3aa: CASSLGGYSTDTQYF; CDR3nt: TGTGCCAGCAGTTTGGGGGGTTATAGCACAGATACGCAGTATTTT
j_gene: TRBJ1-1; d_gene: .; abundance: .; v_gene: TRBV4-1; CDR3aa: CASSQIGSKEAFF; CDR3nt: TGCGCCAGCAGCCAAATAGGGTCAAAGGAAGCTTTCTTT
j_gene: TRBJ2-1; d_gene: .; abundance: few; v_gene: TRBV14; CDR3aa: CASSRGHSEQFF; CDR3nt: TGTGCCAGCAGCCGGGGACATTCAGAGCAGTTCTTC
j_gene: TRBJ1-6; d_gene: .; abundance: .; v_gene: TRBV14; CDR3aa: CASSQGPFGGNSPLHF; CDR3nt: TGTGCCAGCAGCCAAGGGCCCTTTGGTGGTAATTCACCCCTCCACTTT
j_gene: TRBJ2-3; d_gene: .; abundance: .; v_gene: TRBV6-5; CDR3aa: CASMIGLNTDTQYF; CDR3nt: TGTGCCAGCATGATAGGACTTAACACAGATACGCAGTATTTT
j_gene: TRBJ2-7; d_gene: .; abundance: few; v_gene: TRBV6-2/TRBV6-3; CDR3aa: CASRWDTTYEQYF; CDR3nt: TGTGCCAGCAGATGGGACACCACCTACGAGCAGTACTTC
j_gene: TRBJ2-5; d_gene: TRBD1; abundance: .; v_gene: TRBV9; CDR3aa: CASSVGGQGAETQYF; CDR3nt: TGTGCCAGCAGCGTAGGGGGACAGGGGGCTGAGACCCAGTACTTC
j_gene: TRBJ2-1; d_gene: .; abundance: .; v_gene: TRBV12-3/TRBV12-4; CDR3aa: CASSLPRGYEQFF; CDR3nt: TGTGCCAGCAGTTTACCGAGGGGTTATGAGCAGTTCTTC
j_gene: TRBJ2-1; d_gene: TRBD2; abundance: .; v_gene: TRBV15; CDR3aa: CATRGVLGIAGEIHEQFF; CDR3nt: TGTGCCACCAGGGGGGTTTTAGGGATAGCGGGTGAGATCCATGAGCAGTTCTTC
j_gene: TRBJ2-3; d_gene: TRBD2; abundance: few; v_gene: TRBV7-2; CDR3aa: CASSLPKQPLADFSTDTQYF; CDR3nt: TGTGCCAGCAGCCTCCCCAAACAGCCACTAGCGGACTTCAGCACAGATACGCAGTATTTT
j_gene: TRBJ1-1; d_gene: TRBD1; abundance: .; v_gene: TRBV2; CDR3aa: CASSVQGTGGTAEAFF; CDR3nt: TGTGCCAGCAGTGTACAAGGGACAGGGGGAACCGCTGAAGCTTTCTTT
j_gene: TRBJ2-7; d_gene: TRBD1; abundance: few; v_gene: TRBV24-1; CDR3aa: CATSDSPWGQTYEQYF; CDR3nt: TGTGCCACCAGTGATTCCCCCTGGGGACAGACCTACGAGCAGTACTTC
j_gene: TRBJ1-2; d_gene: .; abundance: many; v_gene: TRBV10-3; CDR3aa: CAISRGDGYTF; CDR3nt: TGTGCCATCAGTCGAGGGGACGGCTACACCTTC